This entry describes one T cell receptor (beta chain). Its antigen remains undetermined. No quality values exist for individual bases; no much larger clone is one base distant. The approximately 40 donors, aged roughly 6 to 95 years, were systemically healthy Caucasian individuals from Russia. Ten milliliters of peripheral blood were collected from each donor into EDTA-treated Vacutainer tubes. Ficoll-Paque density-gradient centrifugation was used to isolate PBMCs, with at least 7 million obtained per sample. Total RNA, at least 5 micrograms per sample, was extracted from PBMCs with Trizol reagent. For every donor, an aliquot of PBMCs went through flow cytometry to measure the percentages of naive CD45RAhigh/CD27high T cells. The data originate from a study of blood T cells in healthy people across ages (dated by TCRdb to the mid-2010s). Regarding the study in general: In model experiments, roughly one uniquely barcoded TCR beta cDNA molecule per two T cells was captured by template switching. To track age-related changes in TCR beta repertoire diversity, the study relied on deep sequencing normalized with unique cDNA molecular identifiers. The donors were split into four age groups: young (average approximately 16 years), middle-aged (39), aged (62) and long-lived (roughly 86). To avoid experimental bias, donors of different ages were spread randomly across the sequencing lanes. Using the same blood draw, the study looked at two additional independent replicas of 1 million unique cDNA reads for two donors, one aged 18 to 30 and the other aged 80 or older. What the research found in general, with its limitations: Donor CMV infection status was unknown, potentially confounding age-related changes in expanded clonotypes. As age increased, observed TCR beta diversity per million T cells dropped in a roughly linear way, and a significant reduction was already evident by age roughly 36. The long-lived group showed more naive CD4+ T cells, fewer expanded clones and increased TCR diversity than the aged group, suggesting age selection. Total diversity estimates from one million sequenced T cells were considered lower bounds and underestimates. The percentage of naive T cells measured by flow cytometry correlated strongly with observed TCR beta diversity. Conclusive comparison of naive and antigen-experienced compartments was prevented by the profiling of bulk unsorted PBMCs.

The library was built by means of 5' RACE. Instrument used: Illumina HiSeq 2500. A second PCR of 7 to 11 cycles was run with a J-beta primer mix and a sample-barcoded 5' primer. A template-switch 5' adaptor carrying 12 random nucleotides introduced a unique molecular identifier onto each TCR beta cDNA molecule. Each sample yielded at least 3 million CDR3-containing paired-end reads. All of the RNA was converted into first-strand cDNA using the Mint cDNA synthesis kit, with a TRBC-specific oligonucleotide serving as the primer. All cDNA was treated with uracil-DNA glycosylase and then went through a first 18-cycle PCR with the universal primers M1SS and BC2_uni_R. As for the original processing: For normalization, 1 million high-quality reads, each with a distinct molecular identifier, were randomly selected from each sample. Instead of being binned into consensus sequences, reads that shared molecular identifiers were thrown out. MiTCR, set to a Q25 quality threshold and the strictest error-elimination algorithm, was used for CDR3 identification, clonotype clustering and error correction. A nonparametric unseen species model with Euler transformation was used to estimate lower-bound total TCR beta diversity. TCRdb reanalyzed the raw reads on its own, using fastp at Q25 for trimming and MiXCR for clone calling, and kept in-frame beta chains. Each CDR3 protein gets just one entry, which takes the most common genes and DNA from the rows behind it. Here the V and J calls rest on TCRdb's processing, not on the authors' analysis. This sample is represented by about 1.6 million distinct CDR3 sequences; roughly 32% of them were singletons. The ten top clones hold roughly 10% of the sample.

From the cysteine up to the phenylalanine, the CDR3 has a length of 14 residues. The only DNA kept is the CDR3, 42 bases in frame from the first base. V drops 5 bases and J drops 2 bases, leaving 16 bases in between. Reading the germline V gene (reference sequence) gives CDR1 DFQATT and CDR2 SNEGSKA. The sequence joins TRBV20-1 to TRBJ2-7; possibly the D gene is TRBD1, per 7 matching bases. Sequenced sample: blood. This clonotype was obtained from a woman younger than 45 in good health. Read as DNA, the sequence is TGCAGTGCTGGAGGGGGGACAGCTCCCTACGAGCAGTACTTC. Translated, this is CSAGGGTAPYEQYF.